A single sample gave rise to the 11 T cell receptor beta chains below, sequenced in a study of blood T cell repertoires in COVID-19. Profiled with immunoSEQ multiplex PCR; TCRdb holds only in-frame clones, not every one. The sample lists 310,000 or so clones; about 85% were seen once. Material: PBMCs or T cells enriched from blood (not recorded which). These receptors originate from a woman aged 25 to 39 who had recovered from COVID-19.

In this sample, this clone turned up a few times. The chain recombines TRBV6-6 with TRBJ1-2; 11 positions match TRBD1. The germline V gene encodes CDR1 MNHNY and CDR2 SVGAGI (reference sequence). This CDR3 is 14 amino acids long. V shed 5 bases, J shed 4 bases, and the junction held 3 bases outside the gene matches. The CDR3 sequence is CASSIGTGGYGYTF. The DNA for the CDR3 is TGTGCCAGCAGTATCGGGACAGGGGGCTATGGCTACACCTTC.

This clone was detected once. This chain links TRBV19 with TRBJ2-1; D not resolved. CDR1 and CDR2 from the germline V gene are LNHDA and SQIVND (reference sequence). V was trimmed by 3 bases and J by 4 bases, leaving 7 bases between them. The CDR3 spans 13 residues. As DNA, the CDR3 is TGTGCCAGTAGTATGGCCAGATACAATGAGCAGTTCTTC. The encoded protein is CASSMARYNEQFF. Looking up the rest from reference TRBV19 and TRBJ2-1 gives the full variable domain: DGGITQSPKYLFRKEGQNVTLSCEQNLNHDAMYWYRQDPGQGLRLIYYSQIVNDFQKGDIAEGYSVSREKKESFPLTVTSAQKNPTAFYLCASSMARYNEQFFGPGTRLTVL.

The chain couples TRBV6-2 or TRBV6-3 to TRBJ2-1; 10 positions match TRBD2. V trimming: 2 bases; J trimming: 4 bases; junction bases outside the gene matches: 5. This CDR3 region has 16 residues. Germline lookup yields CDR1 MNHEY and CDR2 SVGEGT. The CDR3 DNA reads TGTGCCAGCAGTTACCCCAGCGGGGGGGATTACAATGAGCAGTTCTTC. This encodes CASSYPSGGDYNEQFF.

V is TRBV6-5 and J is TRBJ2-7, with a possible D match to TRBD1 (5 bases). The V end lost 0 bases, the J end lost 4 bases, and 10 bases lay between the germline ends. In germline, CDR1 is MNHEY, CDR2 SVGAGI. The CDR3 covers 14 residues. CDR3 sequence: CASSYSLGAYEQYF. The CDR3 coding sequence is TGTGCCAGCAGTTACTCGCTTGGGGCATACGAGCAGTACTTC.

CDR3 amino acids: CASSQGGAYNEQFF. The CDR3 DNA sequence: TGTGCCAGCAGCCAAGGGGGGGCCTACAATGAGCAGTTCTTC. The rearrangement uses TRBV3-1 (or the pseudogene TRBV3-2) and TRBJ2-1, with a weak D call TRBD2 (6 bases). The CDR3 totals 14 residues. Trimming pared 1 base from V and 2 bases from J, leaving 6 bases between. Germline-derived CDR1 and CDR2 are LGHDT and YNNKEL (reference sequence).

This clone was seen more than once but under ten times. This rearrangement joins TRBV29-1 to TRBJ1-1; TRBD1 matches at 10 bases. CDR1 and CDR2 from the germline V gene are SQVTM and ANQGSEA. The CDR3 runs 14 residues. V shed 1 base, J shed 4 bases, and the junction held 3 bases outside the gene matches. As DNA, the CDR3 is TGCAGCGTTGAAGTAGGACAGGGGGTCACTGAAGCTTTCTTT. Translation: CSVEVGQGVTEAFF.

The chain carries TRBV3-1 (or the pseudogene TRBV3-2) and TRBJ1-6, with 11 bases that match TRBD1. The CDR3 consists of 19 residues. Germline CDR1 and CDR2: LGHDT and YNNKEL (reference sequence). Unmatched junction bases numbered 15, after V lost 1 base and J lost 10 bases. The CDR3 sequence: CASSQGFSDRGRVRSPLHF. In DNA, the CDR3 is TGTGCCAGCAGCCAAGGGTTTTCGGACAGGGGGCGGGTGAGGTCACCCCTCCACTTT.

V usage is TRBV5-8 and J usage is TRBJ1-2; tentative D call: TRBD1 (5 bases). Germline V CDR1 and CDR2: SGHTS, YDEGEE. This CDR3 spans 16 amino acids. The germline V and J ends were trimmed by 1 base and 3 bases, with 16 bases remaining between them. CDR3 nucleotides: TGTGCCAGCAGCTTGCCTTCGGCCCTAGGGGACTATGGCTACACCTTC. Amino acids: CASSLPSALGDYGYTF.

This chain connects TRBV25-1 to TRBJ1-4; 8 positions agree with TRBD1. CDR1 is MGHDK, CDR2 SYGVNS, per germline. Unmatched junction bases numbered 12, after V lost 7 bases and J lost 8 bases. The length of the CDR3 is 15 residues. The CDR3 spells CASTKGQGGGEKLFF. The CDR3 nucleotides read TGTGCCAGCACCAAAGGACAGGGAGGAGGAGAAAAACTGTTTTTT.

This clone turned up a few times. The chain has TRBV4-1 and TRBJ1-1; D may be TRBD1 (6 bases). CDR1 is MGHRA and CDR2 is YSYEKL in the germline V gene. Trimming took off 6 bases at V and 0 bases at J, with 20 bases between the two ends. The CDR3 loop spans 17 amino acids. Here the CDR3 reads CASSPNSNRVLNTEAFF. The CDR3, as DNA: TGCGCCAGCAGTCCTAACTCCAACAGGGTTCTGAACACTGAAGCTTTCTTT.

As concerns this clone: At the DNA level, this CDR3 is encoded by other sequences in the same sample as well. The rearrangement joins TRBV6-5 to TRBJ1-1, with 8 positions matching TRBD1. The ends lost 2 bases at V and 3 bases at J; junction bases unmatched: 2. The CDR3 contains 14 residues. CDR1 and CDR2 from the germline V gene are MNHEY and SVGAGI. CDR3 sequence reads: CASSYGQGYTEAFF. Here the CDR3 DNA reads TGTGCCAGCAGTTACGGACAGGGATACACTGAAGCTTTCTTT.